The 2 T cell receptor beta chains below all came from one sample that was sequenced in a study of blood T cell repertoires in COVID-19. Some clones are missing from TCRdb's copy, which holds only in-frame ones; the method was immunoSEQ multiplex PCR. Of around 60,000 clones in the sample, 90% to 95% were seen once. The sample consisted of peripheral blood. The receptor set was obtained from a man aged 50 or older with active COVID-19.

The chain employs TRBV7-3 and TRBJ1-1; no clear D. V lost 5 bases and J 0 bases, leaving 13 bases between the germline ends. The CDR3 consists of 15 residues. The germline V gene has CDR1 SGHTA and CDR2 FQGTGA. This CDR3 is CASSPNPGLNTEAFF. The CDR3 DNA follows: TGTGCCAGCAGCCCAAACCCCGGGTTGAACACTGAAGCTTTCTTT. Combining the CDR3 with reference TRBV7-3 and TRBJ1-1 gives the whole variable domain GAGVSQTPSNKVTEKGKYVELRCDPISGHTALYWYRQSLGQGPEFLIYFQGTGAADDSGLPNDRFFAVRPEGSVSTLKIQRTERGDSAVYLCASSPNPGLNTEAFFGQGTRLTVV.

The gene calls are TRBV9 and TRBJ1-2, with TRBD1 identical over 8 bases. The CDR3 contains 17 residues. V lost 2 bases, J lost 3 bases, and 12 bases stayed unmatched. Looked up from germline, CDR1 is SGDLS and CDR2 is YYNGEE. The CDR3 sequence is CASSVTMTGESYYGYTF. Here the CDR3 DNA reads TGTGCCAGCAGCGTCACCATGACAGGGGAATCCTACTATGGCTACACCTTC.